The clone carrying this TCR beta chain showed up many times. The antigen is undetermined. The sample is drawn from a study of T cells in Graves' hyperthyroidism and ophthalmopathy. Whole-study context: The blood sample was taken at first diagnosis, before treatment began.

Points from the study as a whole: Ophthalmopathy and stable hyperthyroidism were separated by a 13 V-J model.

Clinicians diagnosed patients from clinical symptoms, serum thyroxine and TRAb, thyroid ultrasound and orbital computed tomography. Fresh 10 ml peripheral blood yielded PBMCs. Amplification of TCR beta CDR3 regions used RNA as the template. A first-round RT-PCR of the TCR CDR3 used the HTBI primer set. TCRdb itself ran the multiplex PCR reads through MiXCR, one entry per CDR3 protein. This sample yields fewer than 450,000 distinct CDR3 sequences, of which about 15% are seen a single time; roughly 19% belongs to the top ten. This receptor was identified in an older woman with Graves' ophthalmopathy. Material: blood.

This chain's CDR3 is CASSFDRGYEQYF. The CDR3 DNA reads as TGTGCCAGCAGCTTCGACAGGGGCTACGAGCAGTACTTC. V usage is TRBV7-9 and J usage is TRBJ2-7; 8 bases align to TRBD1. V lost 3 bases and J lost 3; bases outside the gene matches: 1. This CDR3 is 13 amino acids long. Germline V gene data show CDR1 as SEHNR and CDR2 as FQNEAQ (reference sequence).